The 30 T cell receptor beta chains below come from one sample, sequenced in a study of vaccination and CD4 T cells after COVID-19. Regarding treatment: approximately 9-day PBMC culture with coronavirus spike peptide pools or control peptides (ViraFEST assay). Gathering of the CD4+ T cells, from the unexposed donor, took place before the COVID-19 pandemic (2011-2018). An Oncomine TCR Beta short-read assay was used to sequence the DNA from cultured CD4+ T cells. TCRdb reanalysed the PCR reads using MiXCR and keeps one entry per CDR3 protein. The profile covers 5,900 or so distinct CDR3 sequences, with about 45% appearing a single time and 30% to 45% taken by the ten largest. These receptors' antigens are unknown. Specimen: CD4+ T cells from blood, cultured in vitro. These TCRs come from a human donor in good health.

The chain recombines TRBV6-1 with TRBJ1-1; possible D gene TRBD1, 5 bases. The germline V and J ends were trimmed by 7 bases and 14 bases, with 20 bases remaining between them. Germline loops: CDR1 MNHNS, CDR2 SASEGT. This CDR3 is 12 amino acids long. CDR3: CASTLDWGVTFF. CDR3 bases: TGTGCCAGCACCCTAGATTGGGGGGTTACGTTCTTT.

The V gene is TRBV10-3, the J gene TRBJ2-2; perhaps D is TRBD1 or TRBD2 (5 bases each). This CDR3 is 15 amino acids long. V was cut by 3 bases and J by 3 bases, with 11 bases left in between. Germline assignment: CDR1 ENHRY and CDR2 SYGVKD. CDR3 amino acids: CAISEGTRDTGELFF. DNA for the CDR3: TGTGCCATCAGTGAAGGGACGAGAGACACCGGGGAGCTGTTTTTT.

This chain connects TRBV6-1 to TRBJ1-2, with D possibly TRBD1 on 5 matching bases. The CDR3 is 11 amino acids. V lost 8 bases and J 14 bases, leaving 18 bases between the germline ends. Germline V CDR1 and CDR2: MNHNS, SASEGT. The CDR3 protein is CASGGAGPETF. CDR3 nucleotides: TGTGCCAGCGGCGGTGCGGGGCCTGAGACCTTC.

This clonotype was found once. The CDR3 reads CASSFYNSPLHF. The CDR3 coding sequence is TGTGCCAGCAGTTTTTATAATTCACCCCTCCACTTT. The J gene is TRBJ1-6, the V gene TRBV27, with D hard to call. This CDR3 spans 12 amino acids. V gave up 3 bases and J gave up 4 bases, with 1 base separating them. Germline loops: CDR1 MNHEY, CDR2 SMNVEV (reference sequence).

Only a few counts were recorded for this clonotype. The chain joins TRBV19 to TRBJ1-1, with D unresolved. V lost 5 bases and J lost 0, with 7 bases in between. There are 13 residues in the CDR3. Germline loops: CDR1 LNHDA, CDR2 SQIVND (reference sequence). The CDR3 bases are TGTGCCAGTAGTTCCGGGTTGAACACTGAAGCTTTCTTT. It encodes CASSSGLNTEAFF. Together with reference TRBV19 and TRBJ1-1, the CDR3 gives the full variable domain: DGGITQSPKYLFRKEGQNVTLSCEQNLNHDAMYWYRQDPGQGLRLIYYSQIVNDFQKGDIAEGYSVSREKKESFPLTVTSAQKNPTAFYLCASSSGLNTEAFFGQGTRLTVV.

Judged by abundance, this clonotype is medium-sized (0.01 to 0.1%). The J gene is TRBJ1-2, the V gene TRBV20-1, with a tentative D call TRBD1 (5 bases). This CDR3 is 12 amino acids long. With 4 bases removed from V and 3 bases from J, the gap between germline ends came to 9 bases. Germline V lookup: CDR1 DFQATT, CDR2 SNEGSKA (reference sequence). The CDR3 here is CSATGYYYGYTF. CDR3 coding DNA: TGCAGTGCTACAGGGTATTACTATGGCTACACCTTC.

The J gene is TRBJ2-3, the V gene TRBV5-5; no definite D call. This CDR3 contains 12 residues. Trimming shortened V by 2 bases and J by 5 bases, and 6 bases separated the two germline ends. CDR1 and CDR2 (germline): SGHKS, YYEKEE (reference sequence). The CDR3 DNA reads as TGTGCCAGCAGCTTAGAGAGAGATACGCAGTATTTT. It is translated as CASSLERDTQYF.

This clonotype was seen only once. The V gene is TRBV6-4, the J gene TRBJ2-3; 8 positions match TRBD1. CDR1 MRHNA and CDR2 SNTAGT come from the germline V gene. Trimming cost V 0 bases and J 1 base; bases outside gene matches: 0. The CDR3 loop spans 15 amino acids. The CDR3 DNA is TGTGCCAGCAGTGACTCGGGACAGGGCACAGATACGCAGTATTTT. Protein: CASSDSGQGTDTQYF.

The V and J genes are TRBV30 and TRBJ1-6, with 7 bases matching TRBD1. This CDR3 spans 15 amino acids. CDR1 and CDR2 (germline): GTSNPN, SVGIG (reference sequence). V lost 4 bases to trimming and J lost 7 bases; unmatched junction nucleotides: 10. The CDR3 loop is CAWKYRTGYNSPLHF. Written as DNA, the CDR3 is TGTGCCTGGAAGTACCGGACAGGCTACAATTCACCCCTCCACTTT.

The chain carries TRBV9 and TRBJ1-2; the D is unclear. The germline gives CDR1 SGDLS, CDR2 YYNGEE. The CDR3 is 14 residues long. The V end lost 0 bases, the J end lost 7 bases, and 13 bases lay between the germline ends. The CDR3 loop reads CASSVGPPPGGYTF. The CDR3 nucleotides read TGTGCCAGCAGCGTAGGCCCCCCCCCAGGTGGCTACACCTTC.

The chain joins TRBV7-2 to TRBJ2-7, with a tentative D call TRBD2 (5 bases). In germline, CDR1 is SGHTA, CDR2 FQGNSA. The CDR3 sequence is 15 residues long. The V and J ends lost 1 base and 5 bases respectively, with 15 bases between them. CDR3 protein: CASSLVLVGGDEQYF. The CDR3 region has the DNA TGTGCCAGCAGCTTAGTGCTAGTAGGAGGTGACGAGCAGTACTTC.

This clonotype appeared a few times. This chain connects TRBV27 to TRBJ1-2; D ambiguous. The V gene lost 5 bases and the J gene lost 4 bases, with 14 bases spanning the gap. Germline values: CDR1 MNHEY, CDR2 SMNVEV (reference sequence). There are 14 residues in the CDR3. The CDR3 DNA reads TGTGCCAGCAGTCCGGACTGGGCGACCTATGGCTACACCTTC. It yields the protein CASSPDWATYGYTF.

On this clonotype itself: This likely comes from a read error, as the CDR3 has no conserved phenylalanine or tryptophan at its end. V and J are TRBV25-1 and TRBJ1-1; 7 bases agree with TRBD1. Looked up from germline, CDR1 is MGHDK and CDR2 is SYGVNS. This CDR3 region has 14 residues. Here the CDR3 DNA reads TGTGTCAGCCTGAGTACAGGGGTGAACACTGAAGCTTTCCTT. The encoded protein is CVSLSTGVNTEAFL.

This clonotype was found a few times. The chain is built from TRBV27 and TRBJ1-6; perhaps TRBD1 as D (5 bases). With 7 bases removed from V and 2 bases from J, the gap between germline ends came to 12 bases. This CDR3 has 15 amino acids. The germline V gene has CDR1 MNHEY and CDR2 SMNVEV (reference sequence). CDR3 loop: CASTLFRAYNSPLHF. DNA for the CDR3: TGTGCCAGCACCCTATTCAGGGCCTATAATTCACCCCTCCACTTT.

This chain connects TRBV2 to TRBJ1-5, with TRBD1 matching over 7 bases. The CDR3 runs to 14 residues. V shed 6 bases, J shed 5 bases, and the junction held 7 bases outside the gene matches. Germline-derived CDR1 and CDR2 are SNHLY and FYNNEI. This CDR3 is CASRIDRADQPQHF. The CDR3, as DNA: TGTGCCAGCAGAATCGACAGGGCTGATCAGCCCCAGCATTTT.

This clonotype counts as hyperexpanded (1% or more). The CDR3 sequence is CSAISADRGRQGYTF. The DNA for the CDR3 is TGCAGTGCTATAAGCGCGGACAGGGGGCGGCAAGGCTACACCTTC. The chain couples TRBV20-1 to TRBJ1-2; TRBD1 aligns across 11 bases. The germline gives CDR1 DFQATT, CDR2 SNEGSKA (reference sequence). The J segment lost 8 bases and the V segment lost 4 bases, leaving 12 bases of the junction unmatched. This CDR3 contains 15 residues.

A remark on this clonotype: A read error may produce the germline difference seen at one junction end. The chain is built from TRBV5-1 and TRBJ1-6, with TRBD1 matching 7 bases. The CDR3 loop spans 14 amino acids. Germline CDR1 is SGHRS and CDR2 is YFSETQ. CDR3 sequence reads: CASTLQDRSSPLHF. The CDR3 nucleotides are TGCGCCAGCACCTTGCAGGACAGGAGTTCACCCCTCCACTTT.

V and J are TRBV6-1 and TRBJ2-3, with D possibly TRBD1 on 6 matching bases. The CDR3 is 13 residues long. Per germline, CDR1 MNHNS and CDR2 SASEGT. V was trimmed by 4 bases and J by 4 bases, leaving 9 bases between them. The CDR3 sequence is CASSGTGPDTQYF. As DNA, the CDR3 is TGTGCCAGCAGTGGAACAGGGCCAGATACGCAGTATTTT.

This clonotype came up a few times. V is TRBV7-8 and J is TRBJ1-5; 9 nucleotides agree with TRBD1. V shed 2 bases, J shed 5 bases, and the junction held 7 bases outside the gene matches. Germline V gives CDR1 SGHVS, CDR2 FQNEAQ. The CDR3 totals 16 residues. CDR3 loop: CASSLSPGTGYQPQHF. Written as DNA, the CDR3 is TGTGCCAGCAGCTTAAGTCCCGGGACAGGGTATCAGCCCCAGCATTTT.

The chain is built from TRBV19 and TRBJ1-2, with D hard to call. The CDR3 is 14 amino acids. The V and J ends lost 5 bases and 0 bases respectively, with 10 bases between them. CDR1 is LNHDA and CDR2 is SQIVND in the germline V gene (reference sequence). CDR3 region: CASSPDGSNYGYTF. The CDR3 DNA reads TGTGCCAGTAGTCCGGACGGATCTAACTATGGCTACACCTTC.

V usage is TRBV5-1 and J usage is TRBJ2-1; 8 bases align to TRBD2. This CDR3 is 15 amino acids long. Germline CDR1 reads SGHRS; CDR2 reads YFSETQ. The junction had 14 bases not matched to a gene; V was cut back by 7 bases and J by 8 bases. CDR3 nucleotides: TGCGCCAGCTCCTCCGGGACTAGGCGACAGGATGAGCAGTTCTTC. Its translation: CASSSGTRRQDEQFF.

Only a few counts were recorded for this clonotype. The chain joins TRBV6-1 to TRBJ2-7, with TRBD2 as a possible D gene (6 bases). The V gene lost 6 bases and the J gene lost 0 bases, with 9 bases spanning the gap. CDR1 is MNHNS, CDR2 SASEGT, per germline. The CDR3 runs 13 residues. The CDR3 loop is CASSREVSYEQYF. DNA of the CDR3: TGTGCCAGCAGCAGGGAGGTCTCCTACGAGCAGTACTTC.

This clonotype was observed a few times. This sequence joins TRBV19 and TRBJ1-5, with D perhaps TRBD1 (5 bases). This CDR3 is 12 amino acids long. Per germline, CDR1 LNHDA and CDR2 SQIVND (reference sequence). With 7 bases removed from V and 11 bases from J, the gap between germline ends came to 15 bases. In DNA form, the CDR3 reads TGTGCCAGTACAGGGTCGTCTTTGTCCCAGCATTTT. Protein product: CASTGSSLSQHF. Together with reference TRBV19 and TRBJ1-5, the CDR3 gives the full variable domain: DGGITQSPKYLFRKEGQNVTLSCEQNLNHDAMYWYRQDPGQGLRLIYYSQIVNDFQKGDIAEGYSVSREKKESFPLTVTSAQKNPTAFYLCASTGSSLSQHFGDGTRLSIL.

This clonotype was seen a few times. This chain connects TRBV20-1 to TRBJ1-1; perhaps TRBD1 as D (6 bases). CDR1 and CDR2 from the germline V gene are DFQATT and SNEGSKA (reference sequence). The length of the CDR3 is 12 residues. Trimming removed 7 bases from V and 4 bases from J, with 13 bases in between. This CDR3 is CSGMDSPTEAFF. CDR3 nucleotides: TGCAGTGGCATGGACAGCCCCACTGAAGCTTTCTTT.

A single count supports this clonotype. The chain is built from TRBV20-1 and TRBJ1-2; no clear D gene. Trimming removed 0 bases at V and 3 bases at J, with 8 bases between. Germline V CDR1 and CDR2: DFQATT, SNEGSKA (reference sequence). The CDR3 contains 13 residues. In DNA, the CDR3 is TGCAGTGCTAGAGATTCAAGCTACTATGGCTACACCTTC. It specifies CSARDSSYYGYTF.

The chain joins TRBV2 to TRBJ1-2, with D uncertain. V was pared by 5 bases and J by 0 bases, with 7 bases between. The CDR3 extends over 13 amino acids. CDR1 and CDR2 (germline): SNHLY, FYNNEI. CDR3 region: CASSHEANYGYTF. DNA for the CDR3: TGTGCCAGCAGTCACGAAGCTAACTATGGCTACACCTTC.

The chain uses TRBV28 and TRBJ1-5; the D is unclear. V was pared by 3 bases and J by 0 bases, with 6 bases between. From germline, CDR1 is MDHEN and CDR2 SYDVKM. The CDR3 spans 14 residues. The CDR3 sequence: CASSFQNSNQPQHF. CDR3 DNA sequence: TGTGCCAGCAGTTTTCAGAATAGCAATCAGCCCCAGCATTTT.

The chain couples TRBV7-9 to TRBJ2-2, with D possibly being TRBD2 (5 bases). The CDR3 loop spans 16 amino acids. Trimming pared 2 bases from V and 4 bases from J, leaving 14 bases between. CDR1 is SEHNR and CDR2 is FQNEAQ in the germline V gene (reference sequence). CDR3: CASSLLRGPGTGELFF. CDR3 nucleotide sequence: TGTGCCAGCAGCTTACTCCGCGGGCCCGGCACCGGGGAGCTGTTTTTT.

The chain carries TRBV20-1 and TRBJ1-6, with D tentatively TRBD1 (5 bases). CDR1 and CDR2 from the germline V gene are DFQATT and SNEGSKA (reference sequence). The CDR3 covers 14 residues. The V and J ends lost 1 base and 8 bases respectively, with 12 bases between them. CDR3 in amino acids: CSARARDGYSPLHF. The DNA of the CDR3 is TGCAGTGCTAGAGCACGGGACGGATATTCACCCCTCCACTTT.

The chain links TRBV20-1 to TRBJ1-4; 9 bases are shared with TRBD1. This CDR3 has 13 amino acids. Germline V gene lookup returns CDR1 DFQATT and CDR2 SNEGSKA (reference sequence). CDR3 in DNA: TGCAGCACCTCCGGGACAGGGCCTGAAAAACTGTTTTTT. Translating gives CSTSGTGPEKLFF.